Sequencing of this TCR beta chain was carried out in a study of response to subunit inactivated influenza vaccine. Via MiXCR, TCRdb re-called the RT-PCR reads, giving one row per CDR3 protein. The table lists about 240,000 distinct CDR3 sequences, 9% to 15% of them singletons. A remark on this clonotype: The antigen remains undetermined.

Study results and caveats: With each seasonal influenza vaccination, the authors suggested, few new T cells are recruited.

This CDR3 is built from 15 residues. Trimming cost V 1 base and J 3 bases, with 10 bases left between them. Per germline, CDR1 SGHVS and CDR2 FNYEAQ. This TCR was sampled from a man aged 45-60 years who received an inactivated influenza vaccine. This specimen consisted of non-naive T cells sorted from PBMCs, obtained less than 15 days before vaccination. The chain couples TRBV7-6 to TRBJ2-1; D may be TRBD1 or TRBD2 (6 bases each). CDR3 DNA: TGTGCCAGCAGCTTAGATGGGGGGCTCTACAATGAGCAGTTCTTC. Translated: CASSLDGGLYNEQFF.